This TCR beta chain was captured in a study of cytomegalovirus exposure and HLA in healthy donors. J lost 0 bases, V lost 7 bases, and 5 bases had no gene match. The germline V gene encodes CDR1 MDHEN and CDR2 SYDVKM. The length of the CDR3 is 15 residues. The table came from immunoSEQ multiplex PCR; TCRdb's copy has only in-frame clones and leaves some out. This table has 200,000 to 250,000 clones, about nine tenths appearing once. This receptor was taken from a woman aged 18-35 years in good health and CMV-seropositive. Sequencing input: PBMCs. The rearrangement uses TRBV28 and TRBJ2-7; TRBD2 agrees at 11 bases. The CDR3 DNA reads as TGTGCCAGCACCCGGGGACTAGCGGCCTCCTACGAGCAGTACTTC. Translated: CASTRGLAASYEQYF.